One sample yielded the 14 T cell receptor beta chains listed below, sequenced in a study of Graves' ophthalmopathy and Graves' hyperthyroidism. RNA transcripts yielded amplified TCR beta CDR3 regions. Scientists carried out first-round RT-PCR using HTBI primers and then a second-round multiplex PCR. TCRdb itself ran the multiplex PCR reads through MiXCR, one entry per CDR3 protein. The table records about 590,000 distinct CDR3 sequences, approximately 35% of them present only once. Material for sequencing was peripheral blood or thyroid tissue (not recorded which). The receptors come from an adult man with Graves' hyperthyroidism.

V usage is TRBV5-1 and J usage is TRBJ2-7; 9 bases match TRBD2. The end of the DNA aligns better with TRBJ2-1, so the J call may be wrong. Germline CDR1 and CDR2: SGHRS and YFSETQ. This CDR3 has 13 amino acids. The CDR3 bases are TGCGCCAGCAGCTTTAGCGGGAGCGGTGAGCAGTTCTTC. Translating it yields CASSFSGSGEQFF.

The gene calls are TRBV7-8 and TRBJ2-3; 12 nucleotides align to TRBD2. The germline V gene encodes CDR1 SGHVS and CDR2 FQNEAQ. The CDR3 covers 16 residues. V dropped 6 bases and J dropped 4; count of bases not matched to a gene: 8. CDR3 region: CASRASGGASADTQYF. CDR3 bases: TGTGCCAGCAGGGCTAGCGGGGGGGCCTCAGCAGATACGCAGTATTTT. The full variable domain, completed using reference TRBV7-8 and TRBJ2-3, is GAGVSQSPRYKVAKRGQDVALRCDPISGHVSLFWYQQALGQGPEFLTYFQNEAQLDKSGLPSDRFFAERPEGSVSTLKIQRTQQEDSAVYLCASRASGGASADTQYFGPGTRLTVL.

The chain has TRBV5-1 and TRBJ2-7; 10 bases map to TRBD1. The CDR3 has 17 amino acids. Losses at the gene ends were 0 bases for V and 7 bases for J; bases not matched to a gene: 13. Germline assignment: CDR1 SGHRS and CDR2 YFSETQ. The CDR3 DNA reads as TGCGCCAGCAGCTTGGCGACAGGGGGCGGCCCCTCCTGGGAGCAGTACTTC. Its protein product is CASSLATGGGPSWEQYF.

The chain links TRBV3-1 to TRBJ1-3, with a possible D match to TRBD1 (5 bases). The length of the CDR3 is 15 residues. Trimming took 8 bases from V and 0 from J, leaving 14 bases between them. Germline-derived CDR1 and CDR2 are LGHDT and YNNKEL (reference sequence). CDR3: CASRDRGDSGNTIYF. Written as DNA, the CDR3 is TGTGCCAGCCGGGACCGAGGGGACTCTGGAAACACCATATATTTT.

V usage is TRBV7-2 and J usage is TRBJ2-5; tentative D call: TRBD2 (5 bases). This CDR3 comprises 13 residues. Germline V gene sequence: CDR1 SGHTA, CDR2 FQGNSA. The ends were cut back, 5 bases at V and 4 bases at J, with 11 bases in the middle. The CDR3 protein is CASSPLALETQYF. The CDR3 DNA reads TGTGCCAGCAGCCCCTTAGCGTTAGAGACCCAGTACTTC.

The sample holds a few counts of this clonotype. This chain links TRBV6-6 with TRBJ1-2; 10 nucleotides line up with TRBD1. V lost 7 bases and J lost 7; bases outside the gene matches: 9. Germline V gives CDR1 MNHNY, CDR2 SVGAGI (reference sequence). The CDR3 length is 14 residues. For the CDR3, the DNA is TGTGCCAGCACCCCGGGACAGGGGTTTTCTGGCTACACCTTC. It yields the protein CASTPGQGFSGYTF.

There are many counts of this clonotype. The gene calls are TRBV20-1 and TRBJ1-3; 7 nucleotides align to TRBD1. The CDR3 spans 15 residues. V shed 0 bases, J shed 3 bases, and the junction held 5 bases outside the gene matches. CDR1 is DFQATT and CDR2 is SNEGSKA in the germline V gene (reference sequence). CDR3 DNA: TGCAGTGCTAGAGACCCGACAGGGATTGGAAACACCATATATTTT. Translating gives CSARDPTGIGNTIYF.

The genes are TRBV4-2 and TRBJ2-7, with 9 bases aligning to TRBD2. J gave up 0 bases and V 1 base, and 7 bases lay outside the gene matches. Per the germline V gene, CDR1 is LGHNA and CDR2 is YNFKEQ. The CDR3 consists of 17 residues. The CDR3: CASSQAPAGGRSYEQYF. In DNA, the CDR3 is TGTGCCAGCAGCCAAGCTCCGGCGGGGGGGCGCTCCTACGAGCAGTACTTC.

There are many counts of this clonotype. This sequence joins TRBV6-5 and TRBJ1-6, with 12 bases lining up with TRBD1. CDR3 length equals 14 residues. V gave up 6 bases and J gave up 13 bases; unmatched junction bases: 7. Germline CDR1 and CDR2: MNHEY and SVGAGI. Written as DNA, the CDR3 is TGTGCCAGCAGATCCGGGACAGGGGGCATGCCCCTCCACTTT. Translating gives CASRSGTGGMPLHF.

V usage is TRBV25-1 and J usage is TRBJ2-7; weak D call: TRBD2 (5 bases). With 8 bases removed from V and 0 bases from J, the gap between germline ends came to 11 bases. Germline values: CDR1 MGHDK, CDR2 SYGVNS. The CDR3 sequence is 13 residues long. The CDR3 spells CASVRENSYEQYF. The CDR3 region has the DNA TGTGCCAGCGTCCGGGAAAACTCCTACGAGCAGTACTTC.

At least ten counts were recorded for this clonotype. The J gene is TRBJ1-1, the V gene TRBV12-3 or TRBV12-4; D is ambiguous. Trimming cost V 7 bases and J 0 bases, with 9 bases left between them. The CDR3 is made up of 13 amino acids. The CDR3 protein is CASMDGVNTEAFF. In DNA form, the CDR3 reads TGTGCCAGCATGGACGGCGTGAACACTGAAGCTTTCTTT.

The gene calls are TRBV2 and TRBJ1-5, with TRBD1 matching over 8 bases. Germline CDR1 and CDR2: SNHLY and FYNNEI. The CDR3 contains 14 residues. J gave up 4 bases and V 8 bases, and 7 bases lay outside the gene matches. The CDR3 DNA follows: TGTGCCAGCTCACCTCGGACAGGGAATCAGCCCCAGCATTTT. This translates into CASSPRTGNQPQHF.

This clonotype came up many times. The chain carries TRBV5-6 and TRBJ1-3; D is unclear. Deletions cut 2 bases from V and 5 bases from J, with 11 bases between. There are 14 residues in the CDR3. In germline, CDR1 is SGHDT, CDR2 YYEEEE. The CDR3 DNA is TGTGCCAGCAGCTTAAGGCGCCTCAGAAACACCATATATTTT. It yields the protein CASSLRRLRNTIYF.

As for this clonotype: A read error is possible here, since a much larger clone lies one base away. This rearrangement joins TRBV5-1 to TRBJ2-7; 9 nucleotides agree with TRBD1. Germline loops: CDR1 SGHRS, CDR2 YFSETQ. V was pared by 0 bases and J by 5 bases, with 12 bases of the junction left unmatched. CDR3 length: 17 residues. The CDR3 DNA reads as TGCGCCAGCAGCTTGGGCCGTCGGGACAGGGTCGCCCACGAGCAGTACTTC. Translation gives CASSLGRRDRVAHEQYF.